The 30 T cell receptor beta chains in this list originate from one sample, sequenced in a study of T cell responses to AZD1222 COVID-19 vaccine. Sequenced by immunoSEQ multiplex PCR; TCRdb stores in-frame clones only, minus some. The sample gives about 200,000 clones, about 93% of which show up once; around 1% is in the top ten. This specimen was peripheral blood, taken 28 days after the second AZD1222 dose. These receptors originate from an adult who received the AZD1222 COVID-19 vaccine.

The count of this clone is one. The rearrangement links TRBV9 to TRBJ1-5, with D uncertain. Germline V CDR1 and CDR2: SGDLS, YYNGEE. Trimming took 2 bases from V and 2 from J, leaving 14 bases between them. This CDR3 spans 16 amino acids. CDR3 sequence reads: CASSVVGEIRNQPQHF. The CDR3 nucleotides read TGTGCCAGCAGCGTCGTCGGGGAGATTCGCAATCAGCCCCAGCATTTT.

The chain links TRBV2 to TRBJ1-1; D unresolved. The germline CDR1 and CDR2 sequences are SNHLY and FYNNEI. The CDR3 has 14 residues. The ends were cut back, 1 base at V and 1 base at J, with 7 bases in the middle. The CDR3 loop reads CASSEEPWNTEAFF. The CDR3 DNA reads TGTGCCAGCAGTGAAGAGCCCTGGAACACTGAAGCTTTCTTT. The whole variable domain, remainder taken from reference TRBV2 and TRBJ1-1, is EPEVTQTPSHQVTQMGQEVILRCVPISNHLYFYWYRQILGQKVEFLVSFYNNEISEKSEIFDDQFSVERPDGSNFTLKIRSTKLEDSAMYFCASSEEPWNTEAFFGQGTRLTVV.

The chain couples TRBV5-1 to TRBJ1-2; a weak D match, TRBD1 (6 bases). Germline V gene lookup returns CDR1 SGHRS and CDR2 YFSETQ. The CDR3 runs to 15 residues. V was trimmed by 0 bases and J by 4 bases, leaving 13 bases between them. In nucleotides, the CDR3 is TGCGCCAGCAGCTTGGAGGCAGGGGTGGCCTATGGCTACACCTTC. It yields the protein CASSLEAGVAYGYTF.

The rearrangement uses TRBV4-2 and TRBJ1-3; no reliable D call. Trimming stripped 1 base from V and 7 bases from J, with 11 bases between. The V gene's germline CDR1 is LGHNA and CDR2 YNFKEQ. This CDR3 is built from 14 residues. The CDR3 DNA follows: TGTGCCAGCAGCCAAGTTACGGTCGGGAACACCATATATTTT. Translation gives CASSQVTVGNTIYF.

This chain connects TRBV6-5 to TRBJ1-1; a weak D match, TRBD1 (5 bases). Germline CDR1 and CDR2: MNHEY and SVGAGI. With 7 bases removed from V and 1 base from J, the gap between germline ends came to 10 bases. There are 13 residues in the CDR3. CDR3 sequence (DNA): TGTGCCAGCACGGGACTGCCGAACACTGAAGCTTTCTTT. Its protein product is CASTGLPNTEAFF.

The table lists this clone with a count of one. The gene calls are TRBV5-1 and TRBJ1-1; 7 positions agree with TRBD1. Looked up from germline, CDR1 is SGHRS and CDR2 is YFSETQ. The length of the CDR3 is 14 residues. Losses at the gene ends were 4 bases for V and 3 bases for J; bases not matched to a gene: 6. The CDR3 spells CASSPTGQDTEAFF. The CDR3 nucleotides are TGCGCCAGCAGCCCGACTGGACAGGACACTGAAGCTTTCTTT. The full variable domain, in which reference TRBV5-1 and TRBJ1-1 provide the parts outside the CDR3, is KAGVTQTPRYLIKTRGQQVTLSCSPISGHRSVSWYQQTPGQGLQFLFEYFSETQRNKGNFPGRFSGRQFSNSRSEMNVSTLELGDSALYLCASSPTGQDTEAFFGQGTRLTVV.

This clone was seen just once. The rearrangement joins TRBV5-4 to TRBJ1-1, with D unresolved. This CDR3 contains 13 residues. Germline V gives CDR1 SGHNT, CDR2 YYREEE (reference sequence). Trimming took 0 bases from V and 1 from J, leaving 4 bases between them. The CDR3 protein is CASSLDSNTEAFF. The CDR3 DNA is TGTGCCAGCAGCTTGGACTCGAACACTGAAGCTTTCTTT.

This chain links TRBV7-9 with TRBJ2-7; D may be TRBD2 (6 bases). The CDR3 sequence is 13 residues long. Germline CDR1 and CDR2: SEHNR and FQNEAQ (reference sequence). Trimming pared 10 bases from V and 2 bases from J, leaving 15 bases between. This CDR3 is CAIRPGGPYEQYF. DNA for the CDR3: TGTGCCATCCGACCCGGGGGACCCTACGAGCAGTACTTC.

V usage is TRBV27 and J usage is TRBJ2-7, with 7 nucleotides matching TRBD1. The V segment lost 2 bases and the J segment 4 bases; nucleotides outside the gene matches: 8. Germline-derived CDR1 and CDR2 are MNHEY and SMNVEV (reference sequence). This CDR3 is 15 amino acids long. CDR3 residues: CASSLRAGGLYEQYF. The CDR3 DNA is TGTGCCAGCAGTTTAAGGGCAGGGGGTTTGTACGAGCAGTACTTC.

The rearrangement joins TRBV5-1 to TRBJ1-4; a possible D gene is TRBD1 (6 bases). V was trimmed by 2 bases and J by 6 bases, leaving 14 bases between them. Germline lookup yields CDR1 SGHRS and CDR2 YFSETQ. This CDR3 comprises 15 residues. The CDR3 bases are TGCGCCAGCAGCTTTACGGGGGCGGAGGATGAAAAACTGTTTTTT. It yields the protein CASSFTGAEDEKLFF.

The V and J genes are TRBV11-2 and TRBJ2-1; 8 bases agree with TRBD1. V lost 5 bases to trimming and J lost 12 bases; unmatched junction nucleotides: 6. Germline CDR1 reads SGHAT; CDR2 reads FQNNGV. The CDR3 is 12 residues long. The CDR3 sequence is CASSIRGLGQFF. The CDR3 DNA reads TGTGCCAGCAGCATCAGGGGGCTGGGGCAGTTCTTC.

The rearrangement joins TRBV7-9 to TRBJ1-1, with D possibly being TRBD1 (5 bases). Germline V gene sequence: CDR1 SEHNR, CDR2 FQNEAQ (reference sequence). The CDR3 consists of 12 residues. V lost 5 bases and J 5 bases, leaving 9 bases between the germline ends. CDR3 amino acids: CASSRGGTEAFF. The CDR3 nucleotides are TGTGCCAGCAGCAGGGGAGGTACTGAAGCTTTCTTT.

This clone has just one count. The chain joins TRBV6-5 to TRBJ1-4; no reliable D call. Germline V CDR1 and CDR2: MNHEY, SVGAGI. Trimming left V 2 bases short and J 8 bases short, with 12 bases between. The CDR3 length is 14 residues. The chain's CDR3 is CASSYGLGGEKLFF. DNA of the CDR3: TGTGCCAGCAGTTACGGGCTAGGAGGAGAAAAACTGTTTTTT.

This clone occurred once. The chain has TRBV15 and TRBJ2-2; no clear D gene. V was trimmed by 0 bases and J by 6 bases, leaving 11 bases between them. CDR3 length equals 15 residues. Germline V gene lookup returns CDR1 LNHNV and CDR2 YYDKDF (reference sequence). CDR3 DNA: TGTGCCACCAGCAGAGATAGGACGCCGGCCGGGGAGCTGTTTTTT. It specifies CATSRDRTPAGELFF. Combining the CDR3 with reference TRBV15 and TRBJ2-2 gives the whole variable domain DAMVIQNPRYQVTQFGKPVTLSCSQTLNHNVMYWYQQKSSQAPKLLFHYYDKDFNNEADTPDNFQSRRPNTSFCFLDIRSPGLGDTAMYLCATSRDRTPAGELFFGEGSRLTVL.

The chain uses TRBV29-1 and TRBJ2-7; maybe TRBD1 (6 bases). Germline V lookup: CDR1 SQVTM, CDR2 ANQGSEA. With 5 bases removed from V and 2 bases from J, the gap between germline ends came to 13 bases. The CDR3 extends over 13 amino acids. In DNA, the CDR3 is TGCAGCGTTTCAAGGGGGATAACCTACGAGCAGTACTTC. It yields the protein CSVSRGITYEQYF.

This CDR3 reads CASSQDLAGLAEAFF. The CDR3 DNA follows: TGCGCCAGCAGCCAAGATCTCGCTGGCTTGGCTGAAGCTTTCTTT. The chain joins TRBV4-3 to TRBJ1-1; D remains unclear. Trimming stripped 0 bases from V and 6 bases from J, with 14 bases between. The CDR3 totals 15 residues. Per the germline V gene, CDR1 is LGHNA and CDR2 is YSLEER.

The chain joins TRBV9 to TRBJ2-2, with 9 bases that match TRBD2. Trimming took 3 bases from V and 3 from J; bases not matched to a gene: 9. Per germline, CDR1 SGDLS and CDR2 YYNGEE. This CDR3 spans 17 amino acids. CDR3 sequence reads: CASSAGRGGVDTGELFF. The CDR3 DNA reads as TGTGCCAGCAGCGCTGGGCGCGGGGGGGTGGACACCGGGGAGCTGTTTTTT.

The chain employs TRBV3-1 (or the pseudogene TRBV3-2) and TRBJ2-2; D unclear. Germline V gives CDR1 LGHDT, CDR2 YNNKEL (reference sequence). The germline V and J ends were trimmed by 0 bases and 0 bases, with 8 bases remaining between them. This CDR3 has 16 residues. CDR3 nucleotides: TGTGCCAGCAGCCAAGATGTGGCAGCGAACACCGGGGAGCTGTTTTTT. It translates to CASSQDVAANTGELFF.

The CDR3 here is CASSLTGAGEAFF. CDR3 sequence (DNA): TGTGCCAGCAGTTTGACAGGGGCTGGTGAAGCTTTCTTT. V usage is TRBV12-3 or TRBV12-4 and J usage is TRBJ1-1; TRBD1 matches at 8 bases. The trim removed 3 bases at V and 7 bases at J, leaving 4 bases unmatched. This CDR3 is built from 13 residues.

The J gene is TRBJ2-1, the V gene TRBV11-3, with D unresolved. CDR1 is SGHNT and CDR2 is YENEEA in the germline V gene. CDR3 length equals 11 residues. Trimming took off 1 base at V and 8 bases at J, with 3 bases between the two ends. The CDR3 DNA is TGTGCCAGCAGCTTAGGGCATGAGCAGTTCTTC. Encoded protein: CASSLGHEQFF. The complete variable domain, with remaining parts taken from reference TRBV11-3 and TRBJ2-1, reads EAGVVQSPRYKIIEKKQPVAFWCNPISGHNTLYWYLQNLGQGPELLIRYENEEAVDDSQLPKDRFSAERLKGVDSTLKIQPAELGDSAVYLCASSLGHEQFFGPGTRLTVL.

This chain uses TRBV5-6 with TRBJ2-1; tentatively, D is TRBD2 (5 bases). V was clipped by 0 bases and J by 8 bases, with 12 bases between them. Germline V lookup: CDR1 SGHDT, CDR2 YYEEEE. This CDR3 contains 14 residues. CDR3 nucleotides: TGTGCCAGCAGCTTGGTAGCTAGGAGGTATGAGCAGTTCTTC. Amino acids: CASSLVARRYEQFF.

In this sample, this clone turned up once. The chain is built from TRBV5-1 and TRBJ1-3; 9 bases agree with TRBD1. The germline V gene has CDR1 SGHRS and CDR2 YFSETQ. This CDR3 has 16 residues. Germline trimming cut 6 bases from V and 4 bases from J; bases unmatched to any gene: 11. CDR3 in amino acids: CASNPGQGTAGNTIYF. CDR3 DNA sequence: TGCGCCAGCAACCCTGGACAGGGGACAGCAGGAAACACCATATATTTT.

The chain carries TRBV5-1 and TRBJ2-2, with 7 positions matching TRBD1. Germline V gene sequence: CDR1 SGHRS, CDR2 YFSETQ. The CDR3 consists of 16 residues. The ends lost 1 base at V and 2 bases at J; junction bases unmatched: 5. The DNA for the CDR3 is TGCGCCAGCAGCTTGTCCCGGACAGGAAACACCGGGGAGCTGTTTTTT. It codes for CASSLSRTGNTGELFF. The complete variable domain, with remaining parts taken from reference TRBV5-1 and TRBJ2-2, reads KAGVTQTPRYLIKTRGQQVTLSCSPISGHRSVSWYQQTPGQGLQFLFEYFSETQRNKGNFPGRFSGRQFSNSRSEMNVSTLELGDSALYLCASSLSRTGNTGELFFGEGSRLTVL.

V is TRBV5-1 and J is TRBJ1-1; TRBD1 agrees at 8 bases. Looked up from germline, CDR1 is SGHRS and CDR2 is YFSETQ. Germline trimming cut 5 bases from V and 1 base from J; bases unmatched to any gene: 7. The CDR3 has 15 amino acids. The CDR3 loop is CASSKAGTGNTEAFF. CDR3 nucleotide sequence: TGCGCCAGCAGTAAAGCCGGGACAGGGAACACTGAAGCTTTCTTT.

V usage is TRBV10-3 and J usage is TRBJ1-2; D is uncertain. The germline gives CDR1 ENHRY, CDR2 SYGVKD. The CDR3 loop spans 14 amino acids. Trimming stripped 6 bases from V and 6 bases from J, with 17 bases between. The CDR3 region is CAIRDVDTENGYTF. The CDR3 DNA is TGTGCCATCAGGGATGTCGATACGGAGAATGGCTACACCTTC.

V usage is TRBV5-6 and J usage is TRBJ1-2; D ambiguous. Trimming removed 1 base from V and 12 bases from J, with 10 bases in between. The CDR3 sequence is 11 residues long. CDR1 is SGHDT and CDR2 is YYEEEE in the germline V gene. The CDR3 loop is CASSLFLEHTF. The CDR3 DNA sequence: TGTGCCAGCAGCTTGTTTTTAGAACACACCTTC.

This chain links TRBV3-1 (or the pseudogene TRBV3-2) with TRBJ1-3; maybe TRBD1 (5 bases). This CDR3 is built from 14 residues. V was shortened by 3 bases and J by 0 bases, with 6 bases between the two germline ends. CDR1 LGHDT and CDR2 YNNKEL come from the germline V gene (reference sequence). DNA of the CDR3: TGTGCCAGCAGCCAGACAGCCTCTGGAAACACCATATATTTT. It yields the protein CASSQTASGNTIYF.

In this sample, this clone turned up once. The rearrangement links TRBV6-5 to TRBJ1-2, with 7 bases that match TRBD1. Germline CDR1 MNHEY, CDR2 SVGAGI. The CDR3 spans 13 residues. The V gene end was trimmed by 4 bases and the J gene end by 4 bases; junction bases not matched to a gene: 3. The CDR3 DNA is TGTGCCAGCAGTTCCCGGGACAGCTATGGCTACACCTTC. It translates to CASSSRDSYGYTF.

This chain links TRBV6-1 with TRBJ2-7; 10 bases map to TRBD1. This CDR3 is built from 16 residues. V lost 2 bases to trimming and J lost 2 bases; unmatched junction nucleotides: 6. Germline loops: CDR1 MNHNS, CDR2 SASEGT. This CDR3 is CASSESLTGGTYEQYF. For the CDR3, the DNA is TGTGCCAGCAGTGAATCACTGACAGGGGGCACCTACGAGCAGTACTTC.

This clone was counted once. The rearrangement links TRBV27 to TRBJ1-1; the D gene is possibly TRBD1 (6 bases). Germline V lookup: CDR1 MNHEY, CDR2 SMNVEV (reference sequence). Trimming took 5 bases from V and 6 from J, leaving 13 bases between them. The CDR3 sequence is 13 residues long. CDR3 sequence reads: CASSLLRGPEAFF. For the CDR3, the DNA is TGTGCCAGCAGTCTCCTCAGGGGACCTGAAGCTTTCTTT.